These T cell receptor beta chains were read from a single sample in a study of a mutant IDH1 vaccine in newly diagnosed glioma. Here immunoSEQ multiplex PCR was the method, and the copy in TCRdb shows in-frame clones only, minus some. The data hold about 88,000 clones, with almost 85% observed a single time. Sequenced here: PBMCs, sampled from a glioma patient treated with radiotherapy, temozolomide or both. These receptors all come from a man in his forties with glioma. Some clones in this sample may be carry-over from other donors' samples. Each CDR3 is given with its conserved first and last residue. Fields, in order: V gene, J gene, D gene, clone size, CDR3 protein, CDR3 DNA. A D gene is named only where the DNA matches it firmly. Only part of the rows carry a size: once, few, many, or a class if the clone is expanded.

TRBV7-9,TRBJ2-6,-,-,CASSFMEGSSGANVLTF,TGTGCCAGCAGCTTCATGGAGGGATCCTCTGGGGCCAACGTCCTGACTTTC
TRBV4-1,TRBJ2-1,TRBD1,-,CASSQIRGYYNEQFF,TGCGCCAGCAGCCAGATCAGGGGGTACTACAATGAGCAGTTCTTC
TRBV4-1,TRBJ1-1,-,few,CASSQGLGLMNTEAFF,TGCGCCAGCAGCCAAGGGTTAGGGCTGATGAACACTGAAGCTTTCTTT
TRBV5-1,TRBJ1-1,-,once,CASSLGMARATEAFF,TGCGCCAGCAGCTTGGGAATGGCTAGGGCCACTGAAGCTTTCTTT
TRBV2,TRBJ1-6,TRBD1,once,CASSVQGVLLSYNSPLHF,TGTGCCAGCAGTGTGCAGGGGGTCCTTTTATCCTATAATTCACCCCTCCACTTT
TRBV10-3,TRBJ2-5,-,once,CAISESSAALGETQYF,TGTGCCATCAGTGAGTCGAGCGCAGCCCTAGGAGAGACCCAGTACTTC
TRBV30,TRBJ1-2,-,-,CAWSVSGGAFYYGYTF,TGTGCCTGGAGTGTAAGCGGGGGCGCGTTCTACTATGGCTACACCTTC
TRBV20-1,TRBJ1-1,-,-,CSVAVNTEAFF,TGCAGTGTGGCGGTAAACACTGAAGCTTTCTTT
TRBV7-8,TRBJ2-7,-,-,CASSSLTGSMSEQYF,TGTGCCAGCAGCTCCTTGACAGGCAGCATGAGCGAGCAGTACTTC
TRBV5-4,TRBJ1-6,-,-,CASRPAGGGPLHF,TGTGCCAGCAGGCCCGCGGGGGGAGGCCCCCTCCACTTT
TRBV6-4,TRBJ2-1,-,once,CASSVAATYNEQFF,TGTGCCAGCAGTGTGGCAGCAACTTACAATGAGCAGTTCTTC
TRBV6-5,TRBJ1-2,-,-,CASSYSTNNYGYTF,TGTGCCAGCAGTTACTCGACTAATAACTATGGCTACACCTTC
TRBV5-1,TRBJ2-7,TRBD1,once,CASSPDRPFSYEQYF,TGCGCCAGCAGCCCGGACAGGCCCTTCTCCTACGAGCAGTACTTC
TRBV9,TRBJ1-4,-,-,CASSPIGSNEKLFF,TGTGCCAGCAGCCCGATAGGATCTAATGAAAAACTGTTTTTT
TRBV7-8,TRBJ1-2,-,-,CASSSARVGYTF,TGTGCCAGCAGCTCAGCTAGGGTTGGCTACACCTTC
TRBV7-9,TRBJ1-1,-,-,CASRGTGNTEAFF,TGTGCCAGCAGGGGTACAGGGAACACTGAAGCTTTCTTT
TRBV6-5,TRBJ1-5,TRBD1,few,CASRGTGYSNQPQHF,TGTGCCAGCAGGGGGACAGGCTATAGCAATCAGCCCCAGCATTTT
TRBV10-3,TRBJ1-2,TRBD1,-,CAIGRDRETISYGYTF,TGTGCCATCGGAAGAGACAGGGAAACTATCTCCTATGGCTACACCTTC
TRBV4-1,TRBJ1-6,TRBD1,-,CASSTPGQYNSPLHF,TGCGCCAGCAGCACACCGGGACAGTATAATTCACCCCTCCACTTT
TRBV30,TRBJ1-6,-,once,CAWSVRGNSPLHF,TGTGCCTGGAGTGTACGAGGGAATTCACCCCTCCACTTT
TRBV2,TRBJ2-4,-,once,CASSPLGSAKNIQYF,TGTGCCAGCAGTCCCCTAGGATCGGCCAAAAACATTCAGTACTTC
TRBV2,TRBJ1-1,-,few,CASSVRQGGTEAFF,TGTGCCAGCAGTGTACGGCAGGGAGGGACTGAAGCTTTCTTT